The rows below give T cell receptor beta chains drawn from one sample of a study of T cells in Graves' hyperthyroidism and ophthalmopathy. TCRdb re-derived calls from the multiplex PCR reads in MiXCR, one entry per CDR3 protein. The repertoire holds a few hundred thousand distinct CDR3 sequences, with around a sixth as singletons. Specimen: blood. All receptors derive from a woman between 45 and 60 years old with Graves' hyperthyroidism. CDR3s include the opening cysteine and the closing phenylalanine or tryptophan. The order of the fields is V gene, D gene, clone size, J gene, CDR3 DNA, CDR3 protein. The D gene is left open where the match is weak. Rows may omit the clone size; those that give it use once, few, many or a size class.

v_gene: TRBV19
d_gene: -
abundance: many
j_gene: TRBJ1-1
CDR3nt: TGTGCCAGTAGTACGGGTCGAACGAACACTGAAGCTTTCTTT
CDR3aa: CASSTGRTNTEAFF

v_gene: TRBV5-6
d_gene: -
abundance: -
j_gene: TRBJ2-3
CDR3nt: TGTGCCAGCAGCTTGGGTTTCCAGCGAGGTGTACAGTATACGCAGTATTTT
CDR3aa: CASSLGFQRGVQYTQYF

v_gene: TRBV19
d_gene: -
abundance: -
j_gene: TRBJ2-2
CDR3nt: TGTGCCAGTAGTATGTGGGGGAACACCGGGGAGCTGTTTTTT
CDR3aa: CASSMWGNTGELFF

v_gene: TRBV27
d_gene: -
abundance: many
j_gene: TRBJ1-2
CDR3nt: TGTGCCAGCAGTCCGTATTCTTCGGGTGGCTACACCTTC
CDR3aa: CASSPYSSGGYTF

v_gene: TRBV28
d_gene: -
abundance: many
j_gene: TRBJ2-2
CDR3nt: TGTGCCACCCCCGCCCGGGACACCTCTTCGAACACCGGGGAGCTGTTTTTT
CDR3aa: CATPARDTSSNTGELFF

v_gene: TRBV28
d_gene: TRBD1
abundance: many
j_gene: TRBJ2-3
CDR3nt: TGTGCCAGCAGTTTAACGGACAGGGGAAATACGCAGTATTTT
CDR3aa: CASSLTDRGNTQYF

v_gene: TRBV7-9
d_gene: -
abundance: many
j_gene: TRBJ2-2
CDR3nt: TGTGCCGGCCGACAGGAGAAGAACACCGGGGAGCTGTTTTTT
CDR3aa: CAGRQEKNTGELFF

v_gene: TRBV27
d_gene: -
abundance: few
j_gene: TRBJ2-5
CDR3nt: TGTGCCAGCAGTTTCGGAGGGAATGTTGAGACCCAGTACTTC
CDR3aa: CASSFGGNVETQYF

v_gene: TRBV28
d_gene: -
abundance: -
j_gene: TRBJ1-5
CDR3nt: TGTGCCAGCACCTCGCGGAGGCAGCCCCAGCATTTT
CDR3aa: CASTSRRQPQHF

v_gene: TRBV11-2
d_gene: -
abundance: -
j_gene: TRBJ1-5
CDR3nt: TGTGCCAGCAGCTTGAACGGTTTGGGTAATCAGCCCCAGCATTTT
CDR3aa: CASSLNGLGNQPQHF

v_gene: TRBV27
d_gene: -
abundance: few
j_gene: TRBJ1-6
CDR3nt: TGTGCCAGCAGTTTAGCGTTGGGTGCCTATAATTCACCCCTCCACTTT
CDR3aa: CASSLALGAYNSPLHF

v_gene: TRBV20-1
d_gene: TRBD1
abundance: many
j_gene: TRBJ1-4
CDR3nt: TGCAGTGCTAGAGATTATTACCCCACGACAGGGGGTCTGACGCCTAATGAAAAACTGTTTTTT
CDR3aa: CSARDYYPTTGGLTPNEKLFF

v_gene: TRBV7-8
d_gene: TRBD2
abundance: many
j_gene: TRBJ2-5
CDR3nt: TGTGCCAGCAGCCCTAGAGAGTTTCGCGGGAGTGCACAGACCCAGTACTTC
CDR3aa: CASSPREFRGSAQTQYF

v_gene: TRBV12-3/TRBV12-4
d_gene: -
abundance: many
j_gene: TRBJ2-1
CDR3nt: TGTGCCAGCAGTTCCCTCCAGAGGTACAATGAGCAGTTCTTC
CDR3aa: CASSSLQRYNEQFF

v_gene: TRBV10-3
d_gene: TRBD2
abundance: -
j_gene: TRBJ2-2
CDR3nt: TGTGCCGCCCGGACTAGCGGGGGGGGTTACACCGGGGAGCTGTTTTTT
CDR3aa: CAARTSGGGYTGELFF

v_gene: TRBV7-9
d_gene: -
abundance: -
j_gene: TRBJ1-1
CDR3nt: TGTGCCAGCAGCGCAGCGCCGGGCCCGAACACTGAAGCTTTCTTT
CDR3aa: CASSAAPGPNTEAFF

v_gene: TRBV20-1
d_gene: -
abundance: few
j_gene: TRBJ2-2
CDR3nt: TGCAGTGCTAGGAACTCGGAGAGATACACCGGGGAGCTGTTTTTT
CDR3aa: CSARNSERYTGELFF

v_gene: TRBV18
d_gene: -
abundance: many
j_gene: TRBJ1-5
CDR3nt: TGTGCCAGCTCACCTCCGGGTCAGCTTTCCCAGCCCCAGCATTTT
CDR3aa: CASSPPGQLSQPQHF

v_gene: TRBV3-1
d_gene: TRBD2
abundance: -
j_gene: TRBJ2-4
CDR3nt: TGTGCCAGCAGCCCCCACAGCCTAGCGGGAGGGCCGGTTGCCAAAAACATTCAGTACTTC
CDR3aa: CASSPHSLAGGPVAKNIQYF

v_gene: TRBV29-1
d_gene: -
abundance: -
j_gene: TRBJ2-1
CDR3nt: TGCAGCGTTATTCAGGGGAGCTCCTACAATGAGCAGTTCTTC
CDR3aa: CSVIQGSSYNEQFF

v_gene: TRBV6-5
d_gene: -
abundance: -
j_gene: TRBJ1-5
CDR3nt: TGTGCCAGCAGTTACTCGATATGGAGCAGTCAGCCCCAGCATTTT
CDR3aa: CASSYSIWSSQPQHF

v_gene: TRBV6-1
d_gene: -
abundance: many
j_gene: TRBJ2-5
CDR3nt: TGTGCCAGCAGTTATAGAGGACAGGGAGGGCAGACCCAGTACTTC
CDR3aa: CASSYRGQGGQTQYF

v_gene: TRBV27
d_gene: -
abundance: many
j_gene: TRBJ2-7
CDR3nt: TGTGCCAGCAGTGGGGGGAGTGGACGGAGGGAGTCCTACGAGCAGTACTTC
CDR3aa: CASSGGSGRRESYEQYF

v_gene: TRBV12-5
d_gene: TRBD2
abundance: many
j_gene: TRBJ2-1
CDR3nt: TGTGCTAGCGTGACTAGCGCATACAATGAGCAGTTCTTC
CDR3aa: CASVTSAYNEQFF

v_gene: TRBV7-8
d_gene: TRBD1
abundance: many
j_gene: TRBJ1-2
CDR3nt: TGTGCCAGCAGCCGTGACAGGGCGGCCAGGGGCTACACCTTC
CDR3aa: CASSRDRAARGYTF

v_gene: TRBV11-3
d_gene: -
abundance: few
j_gene: TRBJ2-2
CDR3nt: TGTGCCAGCAGCTTATACTCTCCCGAAAACACCGGGGAGCTGTTTTTT
CDR3aa: CASSLYSPENTGELFF

v_gene: TRBV29-1
d_gene: -
abundance: -
j_gene: TRBJ2-1
CDR3nt: TGCAGCGTTGGTGGGGGCGATGAGCAGTTCTTC
CDR3aa: CSVGGGDEQFF

v_gene: TRBV6-1
d_gene: TRBD1
abundance: -
j_gene: TRBJ2-5
CDR3nt: TGTGCCAGCAGTCACATTGGGACAGGGGAAGAGACCCAGTACTTC
CDR3aa: CASSHIGTGEETQYF

v_gene: TRBV6-1
d_gene: -
abundance: many
j_gene: TRBJ2-7
CDR3nt: TGTGCCAGCAGTGAAATTGACGAGCAGTACTTC
CDR3aa: CASSEIDEQYF

v_gene: TRBV20-1
d_gene: TRBD2
abundance: -
j_gene: TRBJ2-7
CDR3nt: TGCAGTGCTAGTTTAGCGGGAGTTTATTCCTACGAGCAGTACTTC
CDR3aa: CSASLAGVYSYEQYF

v_gene: TRBV29-1
d_gene: -
abundance: many
j_gene: TRBJ2-1
CDR3nt: TGCAGCGTTGATCCCCGGGATAACTCCTACAATGAGCAGTTCTTC
CDR3aa: CSVDPRDNSYNEQFF

v_gene: TRBV20-1
d_gene: -
abundance: -
j_gene: TRBJ1-2
CDR3nt: TGCAGTGCTAGTCTGGGGGGCGGCGGCTACACCTTC
CDR3aa: CSASLGGGGYTF

v_gene: TRBV11-3
d_gene: TRBD1
abundance: many
j_gene: TRBJ2-1
CDR3nt: TGTGCCAGCAGTTCCGACAGGGGCTTTGGTGAGCAGTTCTTC
CDR3aa: CASSSDRGFGEQFF

v_gene: TRBV4-2
d_gene: TRBD2
abundance: few
j_gene: TRBJ2-3
CDR3nt: TGTGCCAGCAGCCCTCTAGCGGGAGAAGTTGTAGATACGCAGTATTTT
CDR3aa: CASSPLAGEVVDTQYF

v_gene: TRBV28
d_gene: -
abundance: few
j_gene: TRBJ1-5
CDR3nt: TGTGCCAGCAGTGGTCAGCCAAATCAGCCCCAGCATTTT
CDR3aa: CASSGQPNQPQHF

v_gene: TRBV5-1
d_gene: -
abundance: few
j_gene: TRBJ2-1
CDR3nt: TGCGCCAGCAGCTTACAGGCAGGGTCCTCCTACAATGAGCAGTTCTTC
CDR3aa: CASSLQAGSSYNEQFF

v_gene: TRBV20-1
d_gene: TRBD2
abundance: many
j_gene: TRBJ2-7
CDR3nt: TGCAGTGCTAGAATGCTAGCGGGAGGGCCTTACGAGCAGTACTTC
CDR3aa: CSARMLAGGPYEQYF

v_gene: TRBV20-1
d_gene: -
abundance: few
j_gene: TRBJ1-2
CDR3nt: TGCGGATTCCTAGGGAGTACTACTGGCTACACCTTC
CDR3aa: CGFLGSTTGYTF

v_gene: TRBV11-3
d_gene: -
abundance: many
j_gene: TRBJ2-1
CDR3nt: TGTGCCAGCAGCTTAAATGAGCAGTTCTTC
CDR3aa: CASSLNEQFF